This section outlines one T cell receptor beta chain sequence together with its context. This sample stems from a study of blood T cell repertoires in COVID-19. About the study: The origin of the acute and convalescent COVID-19 samples was the United States, Italy and Spain. T cells, B-cell-depleted T cells, or PBMCs provided the cDNA or gDNA that served as material.

V was cut by 4 bases and J by 5 bases, with 21 bases left in between. This CDR3 spans 16 amino acids. In germline, CDR1 is LNHDA, CDR2 SQIVND (reference sequence). In the authors' workflow: The authors estimated nucleated cell counts from reference gene primer amplification. Assay: immunoSEQ multiplex PCR; the TCRdb copy retains only in-frame clones and omits some. V and J calls and clone size come straight from that table; D and trimming were deduced from the DNA. The table includes about 160,000 clones, about 80% detected once. Sample: peripheral blood. This TCR was sampled from a woman older than 75 with acute or convalescent COVID-19. The chain combines TRBV19 with TRBJ2-7, with D possibly being TRBD2 (6 bases). CDR3 DNA sequence: TGTGCCAGTAGTACCAACCACGGGGGACTCGGGAACGAGCAGTACTTC. This gives the protein CASSTNHGGLGNEQYF.